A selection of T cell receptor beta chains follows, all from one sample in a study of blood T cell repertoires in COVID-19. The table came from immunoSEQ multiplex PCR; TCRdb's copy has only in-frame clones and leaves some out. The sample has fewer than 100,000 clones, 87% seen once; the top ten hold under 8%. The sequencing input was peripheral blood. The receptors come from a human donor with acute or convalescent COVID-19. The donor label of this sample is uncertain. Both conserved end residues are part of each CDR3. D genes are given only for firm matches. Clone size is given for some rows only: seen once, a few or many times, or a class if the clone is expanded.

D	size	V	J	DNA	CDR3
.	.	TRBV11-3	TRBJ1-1	TGTGCCAGCAGAGGACAGAGGAACACTGAAGCTTTCTTT	CASRGQRNTEAFF
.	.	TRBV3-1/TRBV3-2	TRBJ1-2	TGTGCCAGCAGCCAGCGGACAGAGAAGTGGGGCTACACCTTC	CASSQRTEKWGYTF
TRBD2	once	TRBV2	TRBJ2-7	TGTGCCAGCAGTCAGCTAGCGGGGGGACCCTACGAGCAGTACTTC	CASSQLAGGPYEQYF
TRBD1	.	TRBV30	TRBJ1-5	TGTGCCTGGAATTCTCCCGGGACAGGGAATCAGCCCCAGCATTTT	CAWNSPGTGNQPQHF
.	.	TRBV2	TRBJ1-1	TGTGCCAGCAGTGCGGAGACTTTCACTGAAGCTTTCTTT	CASSAETFTEAFF
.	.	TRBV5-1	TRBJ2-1	TGCGCCAGCAGCCCCTCGGCCGGGGGAAACTACAATGAGCAGTTCTTC	CASSPSAGGNYNEQFF
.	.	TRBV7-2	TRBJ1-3	TGTGCCAGCAGCTTTTACGGGTCCGGAAACACCATATATTTT	CASSFYGSGNTIYF
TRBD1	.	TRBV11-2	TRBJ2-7	TGTGCCAGCAGCCCAGGGGGCGAGCAGTACTTC	CASSPGGEQYF
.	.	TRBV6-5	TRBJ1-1	TGTGCCAGCAGTTACTCGACGCAGGGAACCACTGAAGCTTTCTTT	CASSYSTQGTTEAFF
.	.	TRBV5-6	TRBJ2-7	TGTGCCAGCAGCTTGAATTTCGGACTGTCCCACGAGCAGTACTTC	CASSLNFGLSHEQYF
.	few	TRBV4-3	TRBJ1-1	TGCGCCAGCAGCCAAGATTCCCTAGTGGACACTGAAGCTTTCTTT	CASSQDSLVDTEAFF
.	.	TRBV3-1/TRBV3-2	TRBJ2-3	TGTGCCAGCAGCCGACTAGTATCCCCCAGCACAGATACGCAGTATTTT	CASSRLVSPSTDTQYF
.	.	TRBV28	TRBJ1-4	TGTGCCAGCAGTCTTCCAACTAATGAAAAACTGTTTTTT	CASSLPTNEKLFF
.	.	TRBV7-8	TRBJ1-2	TGTGCCAGCAGCCGAAGACAGCACTATGGCTACACCTTC	CASSRRQHYGYTF
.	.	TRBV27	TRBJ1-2	TGTGCCAGCAGCTCTCGGACAGCTAACTATGGCTACACCTTC	CASSSRTANYGYTF
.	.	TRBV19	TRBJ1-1	TGTGCCAGTCACGGTATTGAAGCTTTCTTT	CASHGIEAFF
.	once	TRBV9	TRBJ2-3	TGTGCCAGCAGCGCGAGCACAGATACGCAGTATTTT	CASSASTDTQYF
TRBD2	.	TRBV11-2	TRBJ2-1	TGTGCCAGCAGCTTAGAGAGGGCGGGGGGACAGTTCTTC	CASSLERAGGQFF
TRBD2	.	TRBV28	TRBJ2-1	TGTGCCAGCAGATCCCCTGGAGCGGGGGGGCCTTCCTACAATGAGCAGTTCTTC	CASRSPGAGGPSYNEQFF
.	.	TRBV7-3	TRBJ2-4	TGTGCCAGCAGCTCGAGGGGAGGAAGAAACATTCAGTACTTC	CASSSRGGRNIQYF
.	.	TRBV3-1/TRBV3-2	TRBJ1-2	TGTGCCAGCAGCCAAGATTTCCAACAGGTTAATGATGGCTACACCTTC	CASSQDFQQVNDGYTF
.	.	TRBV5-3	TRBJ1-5	TGTGCCAGAAGCCCTGGCGTGGGCTCAAGCAATCAGCCCCAGCATTTT	CARSPGVGSSNQPQHF
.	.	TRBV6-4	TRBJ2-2	TGTGCCAGCAGTACTGGCACCGGGGAGCTGTTTTTT	CASSTGTGELFF
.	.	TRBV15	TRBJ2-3	TGTGCCACCACCCTGGACAGAGTAGGCTATACGGGCACAGATACGCAGTATTTT	CATTLDRVGYTGTDTQYF
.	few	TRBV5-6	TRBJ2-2	TGTGCCAGCAGTCGCAGTAGGGGTTCGAACACCGGGGAGCTGTTTTTT	CASSRSRGSNTGELFF
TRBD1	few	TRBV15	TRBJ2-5	TGTGCCACCAGCAGAGGGTGGAACAGGGGGCGGGAGACCCAGTACTTC	CATSRGWNRGRETQYF